A single sample gave rise to the 18 T cell receptor beta chains below, sequenced in a study of beta chain features in type 1 diabetes. These receptors lack a known antigen. Reverse transcribing all isolated RNA meant expressed TCRB transcripts were sequenced. The repertoire was sequenced with immunoSEQ multiplex PCR; TCRdb's copy has only in-frame clones and lacks some. Here the sample spans about 28,000 clones, 65% being singletons. Study outcomes and limitations: In every one of the four CD4+ subsets, TCRB CDR3s were moderately but significantly shorter in Type 1 diabetes patients.

The sequencing sample was made of Tregs from blood. The receptors stem from a woman in her 30s with type 1 diabetes.

The rearrangement uses TRBV6-1 and TRBJ1-5; D not certain. V lost 6 bases to trimming and J lost 4 bases, with 13 bases between them. Germline lookup yields CDR1 MNHNS and CDR2 SASEGT. The CDR3 consists of 14 residues. The CDR3 nucleotides are TGTGCCAGCAGACACAGCCTTTCAAATCAGCCCCAGCATTTT. This translates into CASRHSLSNQPQHF.

The chain uses TRBV7-2 and TRBJ2-2; the match to TRBD1 covers 9 bases. The germline CDR1 and CDR2 sequences are SGHTA and FQGNSA. V lost 3 bases, J lost 4 bases, and 6 bases stayed unmatched. CDR3 length: 16 residues. CDR3 sequence (DNA): TGTGCCAGCAGCTTGACAGGGGGTTCTGTCACCGGGGAGCTGTTTTTT. Its translation: CASSLTGGSVTGELFF.

The chain is built from TRBV19 and TRBJ2-1; TRBD2 aligns across 9 bases. CDR1 LNHDA and CDR2 SQIVND come from the germline V gene (reference sequence). With V trimmed by 4 bases and J by 7 bases, 11 bases remained unmatched. The CDR3 covers 16 residues. CDR3 sequence: CASSTIAGVVWNEQFF. CDR3 nucleotides: TGTGCCAGTAGTACTATAGCGGGAGTGGTTTGGAATGAGCAGTTCTTC.

This sequence joins TRBV9 and TRBJ2-3, with 10 bases fitting TRBD2. Looked up from germline, CDR1 is SGDLS and CDR2 is YYNGEE. This CDR3 region has 15 residues. Trimming cost V 2 bases and J 3 bases; bases outside gene matches: 3. CDR3 protein: CASSVSGRETDTQYF. The DNA for the CDR3 is TGTGCCAGCAGCGTCAGCGGGAGGGAGACAGATACGCAGTATTTT.

This clone was seen a handful of times. V usage is TRBV6-5 and J usage is TRBJ2-5; TRBD1 matches at 7 bases. The ends lost 0 bases at V and 2 bases at J; junction bases unmatched: 3. CDR1 MNHEY and CDR2 SVGAGI come from the germline V gene. This CDR3 has 15 amino acids. CDR3 in amino acids: CASSYSSGQQETQYF. DNA for the CDR3: TGTGCCAGCAGTTACTCCTCGGGACAGCAAGAGACCCAGTACTTC.

The V call is TRBV10-3, the J call TRBJ1-3, with 7 nucleotides matching TRBD1. V shed 8 bases, J shed 5 bases, and the junction held 12 bases outside the gene matches. The CDR3 consists of 15 residues. In germline, CDR1 is ENHRY, CDR2 SYGVKD. The CDR3 loop is CAIYPEDRERNTIYF. The CDR3 DNA follows: TGTGCCATCTATCCGGAAGACAGGGAGAGAAACACCATATATTTT.

This chain links TRBV7-2 with TRBJ2-1; 8 bases line up with TRBD2. The CDR3 contains 16 residues. Germline lookup yields CDR1 SGHTA and CDR2 FQGNSA. Trimming took 2 bases from V and 4 from J; bases not matched to a gene: 7. The CDR3 sequence is CASSLSRGRRYNEQFF. In nucleotides, the CDR3 is TGTGCCAGCAGCTTATCCCGCGGGAGGCGTTACAATGAGCAGTTCTTC.

The rearrangement links TRBV6-5 to TRBJ2-1; D is unresolved. V lost 5 bases and J lost 2, with 7 bases in between. The CDR3 loop spans 13 amino acids. CDR1 and CDR2 (germline): MNHEY, SVGAGI. The CDR3 nucleotides are TGTGCCAGCAGTGAGATAGCCTACAATGAGCAGTTCTTC. Encoded protein: CASSEIAYNEQFF.

The gene calls are TRBV11-2 and TRBJ2-1; D perhaps matches TRBD2 (5 bases). The V and J ends lost 5 bases and 4 bases respectively, with 18 bases between them. The CDR3 is 16 residues long. Germline V lookup: CDR1 SGHAT, CDR2 FQNNGV. Here the CDR3 reads CASSATRAQLYNEQFF. CDR3 DNA sequence: TGTGCCAGCAGCGCCACTAGGGCCCAACTTTACAATGAGCAGTTCTTC.

This clone was seen only once. Different DNA sequences within this sample yield the same CDR3. The chain links TRBV28 to TRBJ2-5, with 7 bases lining up with TRBD1. Germline trimming cut 6 bases from V and 5 bases from J; bases unmatched to any gene: 3. Germline V gives CDR1 MDHEN, CDR2 SYDVKM. The CDR3 totals 12 residues. The CDR3 loop reads CASRTGKETQYF. In nucleotides, the CDR3 is TGTGCCAGCAGGACAGGGAAGGAGACCCAGTACTTC.

This clone was observed a handful of times. The V gene is TRBV7-3, the J gene TRBJ2-3; a weak D match, TRBD1 (6 bases). Trimming left V 6 bases short and J 10 bases short, with 14 bases between. Germline V gene lookup returns CDR1 SGHTA and CDR2 FQGTGA. This CDR3 contains 12 residues. CDR3 sequence: CASSQGGGSQYF. The CDR3, as DNA: TGTGCCAGCAGTCAAGGGGGTGGGTCGCAGTATTTT.

This clone appeared a few times. Here the CDR3 reads CASSPPQGRDNSPLHF. DNA for the CDR3: TGTGCCAGCTCACCACCACAGGGGCGAGATAATTCACCCCTCCACTTT. The chain carries TRBV18 and TRBJ1-6; 7 bases map to TRBD1. The CDR3 totals 16 residues. The V gene end was trimmed by 0 bases and the J gene end by 5 bases; junction bases not matched to a gene: 4. Germline values: CDR1 KGHSH, CDR2 LQKENI.

V usage is TRBV11-2 and J usage is TRBJ2-2; possibly TRBD1 for D (5 bases). The CDR3 is made up of 14 amino acids. The germline V gene encodes CDR1 SGHAT and CDR2 FQNNGV. V lost 5 bases and J lost 5, with 12 bases in between. CDR3: CASSARVRTGELFF. The CDR3, as DNA: TGTGCCAGCAGCGCCAGGGTTCGGACCGGGGAGCTGTTTTTT.

This clone was found a few times. V gene TRBV7-3 combines with J gene TRBJ2-1; 9 bases map to TRBD2. The germline CDR1 and CDR2 sequences are SGHTA and FQGTGA. Losses at the gene ends were 2 bases for V and 6 bases for J; bases not matched to a gene: 5. The CDR3 length is 15 residues. CDR3 DNA: TGTGCCAGCAGCTTAGGGACTAGCCCTAGCAATGAGCAGTTCTTC. This sequence encodes CASSLGTSPSNEQFF.

The gene calls are TRBV7-2 and TRBJ2-4, with D perhaps matching TRBD2 (6 bases). From germline, CDR1 is SGHTA and CDR2 FQGNSA. This CDR3 has 15 residues. V shed 5 bases and J shed 2 bases, with 13 bases lying between them. The CDR3 nucleotides read TGTGCCAGCAGCGGTTCCGGGACTCCCAAAAACATTCAGTACTTC. Protein sequence: CASSGSGTPKNIQYF.

The chain has TRBV19 and TRBJ1-2, with D unresolved. The V gene lost 3 bases and the J gene lost 8 bases, with 10 bases spanning the gap. This CDR3 comprises 12 residues. Per germline, CDR1 LNHDA and CDR2 SQIVND (reference sequence). The CDR3 reads CASSIREGGYTF. Here the CDR3 DNA reads TGTGCCAGTAGTATTAGGGAGGGCGGCTACACCTTC.

V usage is TRBV11-3 and J usage is TRBJ2-5; 7 bases are a match to TRBD1. Germline assignment: CDR1 SGHNT and CDR2 YENEEA. The CDR3 is 14 residues long. The trim removed 5 bases at V and 1 base at J, leaving 4 bases unmatched. The CDR3 DNA follows: TGTGCCAGCAGCCTGACAGGGCTCCAAGAGACCCAGTACTTC. This codes for CASSLTGLQETQYF.

This clone turned up a few times. V usage is TRBV6-1 and J usage is TRBJ1-5; 9 nucleotides agree with TRBD1. Germline V lookup: CDR1 MNHNS, CDR2 SASEGT. The CDR3 length is 15 residues. V shed 4 bases, J shed 6 bases, and the junction held 7 bases outside the gene matches. The CDR3 sequence is CASSANRGLGQPQHF. The CDR3 nucleotides are TGTGCCAGCAGTGCAAACAGGGGGCTGGGTCAGCCCCAGCATTTT.